The entry that follows covers one T cell receptor (beta chain) sequence. What it binds is not known. One end of the junction varies from germline; a read error may be responsible. Some clones are missing from TCRdb's copy, which holds only in-frame ones; the method was immunoSEQ multiplex PCR. The sample includes under 300,000 clones, approximately 95% of them seen just once. The data derive from a study of T cell responses to AZD1222 COVID-19 vaccine. Germline CDR1 and CDR2: MNHEY and SMNVEV (reference sequence). The CDR3 spans 15 residues. Findings and limits, study-wide: Donors were chiefly white British, with a greater number of females, and clonal diversity was perhaps underestimated.

This receptor was taken from an adult in good health. The sequencing here drew on peripheral blood, taken on day 0 of AZD1222 vaccination. The chain joins TRBV27 to TRBJ2-4; 12 nucleotides line up with TRBD2. DNA of the CDR3: TGTGCCAGCAGGGACCGACTAGCGGGAGAAGGGCTCTTAAACTTC. Protein sequence: CASRDRLAGEGLLNF.